This is a list of T cell receptor beta chains from one sample in a study of vaccination and CD4 T cells after COVID-19. TCRdb re-called the PCR reads through MiXCR, storing one row per CDR3 protein. The sample lists 20,000 or so distinct CDR3 sequences, around 47% occurring once. These receptors have no identified antigens. Sequences were derived from CD4+ T cells from blood, cultured in vitro, sampled before SARS-CoV-2 vaccination. Receptors originate from a human donor who had recovered from COVID-19. The CDR3 runs from the conserved cysteine through the conserved F or W. Fields, in order: CDR3 protein, CDR3 DNA, D gene, CDR3 length, clone size, V gene, J gene. D genes are given only for firm matches. The size of a clone is reported for some rows only, either as once, few or many, or as a class for expanded clones.

CASSLSRGLAGGETQYF	TGTGCCAGCAGTTTATCGAGAGGACTAGCGGGGGGTGAGACCCAGTACTTC	TRBD2	17	few	TRBV27	TRBJ2-5
CASSPTRDRGSGYTF	TGTGCCAGCAGCCCCACCAGGGACAGGGGTTCTGGCTACACCTTC	TRBD1	15	-	TRBV3-1	TRBJ1-2
CATLRDRVPDTQYF	TGTGCCACCCTCCGGGACAGGGTACCAGATACGCAGTATTTT	TRBD1	14	-	TRBV15	TRBJ2-3
CAISEPRGGAKAFF	TGTGCCATCAGTGAGCCCAGGGGGGGGGCCAAAGCTTTCTTT	TRBD1	14	-	TRBV10-3	TRBJ1-1
CSAIWGGQGTGELFF	TGCAGTGCTATATGGGGGGGCCAGGGCACCGGGGAGCTGTTTTTT	-	15	few	TRBV20-1	TRBJ2-2
CASSLGQQVSGNTIYF	TGTGCCAGCAGCTTAGGACAGCAGGTCTCTGGAAACACCATATATTTT	-	16	-	TRBV7-6	TRBJ1-3
CASSLARQANSGNTIYF	TGTGCCAGCAGCTTAGCCCGGCAGGCCAACTCTGGAAACACCATATATTTT	-	17	-	TRBV7-8	TRBJ1-3
CATSSRGETQYF	TGTGCCACCAGCAGTAGAGGGGAGACCCAGTACTTC	-	12	few	TRBV15	TRBJ2-5
CASSLAWASTDTQYF	TGTGCCAGCAGCTTAGCCTGGGCTAGCACAGATACGCAGTATTTT	-	15	-	TRBV7-6	TRBJ2-3
CASSKFREGTGELFF	TGTGCCAGCAGCAAGTTCAGGGAAGGTACCGGGGAGCTGTTTTTT	-	15	-	TRBV21-1	TRBJ2-2
CASSLGGSGANVLTF	TGTGCCAGCAGCTTAGGCGGATCCGGGGCCAACGTCCTGACTTTC	-	15	-	TRBV2	TRBJ2-6
CASSTGTGRGYTF	TGTGCCAGTAGTACGGGGACAGGCCGGGGCTACACCTTC	TRBD1	13	few	TRBV19	TRBJ1-2
CASRNQGVQFYEQYF	TGTGCCAGCAGAAACCAGGGGGTGCAGTTCTACGAGCAGTACTTC	TRBD1	15	few	TRBV6-1	TRBJ2-7
CASSQWGTVSPLHF	TGTGCCAGCAGCCAATGGGGGACAGTATCACCCCTCCACTTT	TRBD1	14	-	TRBV14	TRBJ1-6
CASSRAGRGYTF	TGCGCCAGCAGCCGGGCCGGTCGTGGCTACACCTTC	-	12	-	TRBV4-1	TRBJ1-2
CASSLYSGRGDTQYF	TGTGCCAGCAGCCTCTATAGCGGGAGGGGGGATACGCAGTATTTT	TRBD2	15	few	TRBV7-2	TRBJ2-3
CASSIDRGSTEAFF	TGTGCCAGTAGTATAGATAGGGGTAGCACTGAAGCTTTCTTT	-	14	-	TRBV19	TRBJ1-1
CASNGRYGYTF	TGTGCCAGCAATGGACGCTATGGCTACACCTTC	-	11	-	TRBV25-1	TRBJ1-2
CASRIMGMTPQQYF	TGTGCCAGCAGAATAATGGGGATGACCCCTCAGCAGTACTTC	-	14	few	TRBV27	TRBJ2-7
CASSNSGRGSTDTQYF	TGTGCCAGCAGCAATAGCGGGCGAGGGAGCACAGATACGCAGTATTTT	-	16	few	TRBV21-1	TRBJ2-3
CASSYTSRRTDTQYF	TGTGCCAGCAGTTACACTAGCCGACGCACAGATACGCAGTATTTT	-	15	-	TRBV6-5	TRBJ2-3
CASSFTSGGTYEQYF	TGTGCCAGCAGCTTTACTAGCGGGGGTACCTACGAGCAGTACTTC	TRBD2	15	few	TRBV7-9	TRBJ2-7
CASSLALRVNYGYTF	TGTGCCAGCAGCTTGGCCCTGCGGGTTAACTATGGCTACACCTTC	-	15	-	TRBV5-6	TRBJ1-2
CASSQEDRGYGYTF	TGTGCCAGCAGCCAAGAGGACAGGGGCTATGGCTACACCTTC	TRBD1	14	-	TRBV3-1	TRBJ1-2
CASSIDEQPQHF	TGTGCCAGTAGTATAGATGAACAGCCCCAGCATTTT	-	12	few	TRBV19	TRBJ1-5
CASSWTRYEQYF	TGTGCCAGCTCTTGGACCCGATACGAGCAGTACTTC	-	12	-	TRBV2	TRBJ2-7
CASSLKSLAGAAETQYF	TGTGCCAGCAGCTTAAAGTCCCTAGCGGGAGCTGCAGAGACCCAGTACTTC	TRBD2	17	-	TRBV11-3	TRBJ2-5
CASSRSGSRHEQYF	TGTGCCAGCAGTCGCAGCGGGAGCAGGCACGAGCAGTACTTC	TRBD2	14	few	TRBV28	TRBJ2-7
CASSYPHPQGTGRNQPQHF	TGTGCCAGCAGTTACCCTCACCCCCAGGGGACAGGGAGAAATCAGCCCCAGCATTTT	TRBD1	19	few	TRBV6-2/TRBV6-3	TRBJ1-5
CASRVLNGHSPLHF	TGTGCCAGCAGGGTATTAAACGGGCATTCACCCCTCCACTTT	-	14	few	TRBV6-1	TRBJ1-6
CASSTGERGGPDTQYF	TGTGCCAGCAGCACAGGAGAGAGGGGGGGTCCAGATACGCAGTATTTT	-	16	few	TRBV7-2	TRBJ2-3
CASKGQRGALDTQYF	TGTGCCAGCAAAGGCCAGCGGGGGGCACTAGATACGCAGTATTTT	TRBD2	15	-	TRBV2	TRBJ2-3
CAINGQSDGYTF	TGTGCCATCAACGGACAGTCGGATGGCTACACCTTC	-	12	few	TRBV10-3	TRBJ1-2
CASSIIAAGTGELFF	TGTGCCAGTAGTATTATAGCGGCCGGGACCGGGGAGCTGTTTTTT	-	15	-	TRBV19	TRBJ2-2
CASTRNNEQFF	TGTGCCAGCACCCGAAACAATGAGCAGTTCTTC	-	11	-	TRBV6-1	TRBJ2-1
CSATGTSGASPQQYF	TGCAGTGCTACTGGTACTAGCGGGGCAAGCCCCCAGCAGTACTTC	TRBD2	15	few	TRBV20-1	TRBJ2-7
CASSGNEDTEAFF	TGCGCCAGCAGTGGAAATGAGGACACTGAAGCTTTCTTT	-	13	-	TRBV10-1	TRBJ1-1
CASSLAGSGNTIYF	TGTGCCAGCAGCTTAGCGGGTTCTGGAAACACCATATATTTT	-	14	-	TRBV7-9	TRBJ1-3
CSARQIHRVTDTQYF	TGCAGTGCTAGGCAAATCCACAGAGTAACAGATACGCAGTATTTT	-	15	-	TRBV20-1	TRBJ2-3
CASSKGVAPDTQYF	TGTGCCAGCAGCAAGGGGGTGGCCCCAGATACGCAGTATTTT	-	14	-	TRBV6-1	TRBJ2-3
CASSGPGTGGNEQFF	TGTGCCAGCAGCGGTCCCGGGACAGGGGGCAATGAGCAGTTCTTC	TRBD1	15	-	TRBV6-1	TRBJ2-1
CALESGNPYEQYF	TGTGCCCTTGAGAGCGGGAATCCCTACGAGCAGTACTTC	TRBD2	13	few	TRBV15	TRBJ2-7
CSATPGNNSPLHF	TGCAGTGCTACCCCAGGGAATAATTCACCCCTCCACTTT	-	13	-	TRBV20-1	TRBJ1-6
CASSYPVETQYF	TGTGCCAGCAGTTACCCGGTCGAGACCCAGTACTTC	-	12	-	TRBV6-2/TRBV6-3	TRBJ2-5
CASSEPGSSYNEQFF	TGCGCCAGCAGTGAACCAGGGAGCTCCTACAATGAGCAGTTCTTC	-	15	-	TRBV10-1	TRBJ2-1